The sequence of this T cell receptor beta chain was determined in a study of blood T cell repertoires in COVID-19. Assay used: immunoSEQ multiplex PCR; TCRdb lists only in-frame clones, some missing. The table has about 160,000 clones, over 85% seen once; the top ten hold approximately 4.6%. From germline, CDR1 is SEHNR and CDR2 FQNEAQ (reference sequence). This CDR3 region has 17 residues. V shed 3 bases, J shed 5 bases, and the junction held 9 bases outside the gene matches. The rearrangement links TRBV7-9 to TRBJ1-4; 10 bases line up with TRBD1. The specimen was peripheral blood. The source is a woman between 50 and 59 years old with acute or convalescent COVID-19. Here the CDR3 reads CASSFPWGTGENEKLFF. DNA of the CDR3: TGTGCCAGCAGCTTCCCCTGGGGGACAGGGGAGAATGAAAAACTGTTTTTT.